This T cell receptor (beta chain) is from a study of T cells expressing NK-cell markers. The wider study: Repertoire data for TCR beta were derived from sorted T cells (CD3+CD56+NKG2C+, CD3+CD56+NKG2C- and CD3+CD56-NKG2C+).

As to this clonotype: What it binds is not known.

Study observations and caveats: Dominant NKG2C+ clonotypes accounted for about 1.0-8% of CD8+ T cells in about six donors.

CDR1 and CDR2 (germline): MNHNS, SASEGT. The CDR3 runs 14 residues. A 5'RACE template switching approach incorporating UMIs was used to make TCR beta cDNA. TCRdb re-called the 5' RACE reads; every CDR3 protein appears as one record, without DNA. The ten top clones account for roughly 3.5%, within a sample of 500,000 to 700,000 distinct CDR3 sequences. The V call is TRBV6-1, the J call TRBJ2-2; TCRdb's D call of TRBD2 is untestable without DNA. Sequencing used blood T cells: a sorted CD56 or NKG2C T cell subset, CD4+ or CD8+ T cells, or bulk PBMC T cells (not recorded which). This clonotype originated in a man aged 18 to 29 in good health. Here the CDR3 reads CASRGLVVNGELFF.